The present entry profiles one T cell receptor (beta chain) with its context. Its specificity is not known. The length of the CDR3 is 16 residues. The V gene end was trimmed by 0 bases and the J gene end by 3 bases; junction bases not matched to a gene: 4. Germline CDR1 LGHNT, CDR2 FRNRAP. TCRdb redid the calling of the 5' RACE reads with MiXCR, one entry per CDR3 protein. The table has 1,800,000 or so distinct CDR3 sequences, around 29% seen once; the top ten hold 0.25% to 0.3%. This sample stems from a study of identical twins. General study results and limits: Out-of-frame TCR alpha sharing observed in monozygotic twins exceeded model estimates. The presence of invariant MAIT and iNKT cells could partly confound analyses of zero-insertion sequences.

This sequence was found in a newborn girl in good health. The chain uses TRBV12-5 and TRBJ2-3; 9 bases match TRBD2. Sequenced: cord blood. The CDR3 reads CASGLVLAGRTDTQYF. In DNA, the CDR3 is TGTGCTAGTGGTTTGGTACTAGCGGGCAGGACAGATACGCAGTATTTT.